The rows below give T cell receptor beta chains drawn from one sample of a study of cytomegalovirus exposure and HLA in healthy donors. Here immunoSEQ multiplex PCR was the method, and the copy in TCRdb shows in-frame clones only, minus some. The sample includes roughly 100,000 clones, about 95% seen only once; the top ten take 0.89%. The sample taken for sequencing was PBMCs. Receptors were obtained from a woman aged 18-30 years in good health and CMV-seronegative. CDR3s include the opening cysteine and the closing phenylalanine or tryptophan. Each record gives: J gene, CDR3 length, clone size, D gene, V gene, CDR3 DNA, CDR3 protein. A D gene is named only where the DNA matches it firmly. Clone size appears in some rows only: once, few, many, or a class for an expanded clone.

j_gene: TRBJ2-1; len: 15; abundance: -; d_gene: TRBD2; v_gene: TRBV9; CDR3nt: TGTGCCAGCAGCGTAGTACTAGCGACTAGGGATGAGCAGTTCTTC; CDR3aa: CASSVVLATRDEQFF
j_gene: TRBJ2-3; len: 15; abundance: -; d_gene: -; v_gene: TRBV5-1; CDR3nt: TGCGCCAGCAGCTTGGATGACTTCTTCACAGATACGCAGTATTTT; CDR3aa: CASSLDDFFTDTQYF
j_gene: TRBJ2-3; len: 14; abundance: -; d_gene: -; v_gene: TRBV6-5; CDR3nt: TGTGCCAGCAGTTACTCGGGGGAGGCAGATACGCAGTATTTT; CDR3aa: CASSYSGEADTQYF
j_gene: TRBJ2-2; len: 16; abundance: -; d_gene: TRBD1; v_gene: TRBV5-1; CDR3nt: TGCGCCAGCAGCTTGGGGTCAGGGGGTAACACCGGGGAGCTGTTTTTT; CDR3aa: CASSLGSGGNTGELFF
j_gene: TRBJ2-3; len: 14; abundance: -; d_gene: -; v_gene: TRBV9; CDR3nt: TGTGCCAGCAGCCTAGGGAGTCCGCGGGATACGCAGTATTTT; CDR3aa: CASSLGSPRDTQYF
j_gene: TRBJ2-1; len: 14; abundance: -; d_gene: -; v_gene: TRBV7-3; CDR3nt: TGTGCCAGCAGCTTAGGACTACCCAGAGATGAGCAGTTCTTC; CDR3aa: CASSLGLPRDEQFF
j_gene: TRBJ1-1; len: 13; abundance: -; d_gene: -; v_gene: TRBV27; CDR3nt: TGTGCCAGCAGTTTATCAGGGAGCGCTGAAGCTTTCTTT; CDR3aa: CASSLSGSAEAFF
j_gene: TRBJ1-2; len: 12; abundance: -; d_gene: TRBD1; v_gene: TRBV18; CDR3nt: TGTGCCAGCTCACCGGGACAGGAGGGCTACACCTTC; CDR3aa: CASSPGQEGYTF
j_gene: TRBJ2-7; len: 17; abundance: -; d_gene: -; v_gene: TRBV19; CDR3nt: TGTGCCAGTAGTACAATCCCCGGACAGCCGAGCTCCTACGAGCAGTACTTC; CDR3aa: CASSTIPGQPSSYEQYF
j_gene: TRBJ2-3; len: 14; abundance: -; d_gene: TRBD2; v_gene: TRBV27; CDR3nt: TGTGCCAGCAGTTTAGCGGGGGGGTCCGATACGCAGTATTTT; CDR3aa: CASSLAGGSDTQYF
j_gene: TRBJ2-7; len: 15; abundance: -; d_gene: TRBD1; v_gene: TRBV7-7; CDR3nt: TGTGCTAGCAGCCCCGGACAGGGCGGGACCTACGAGCAGTACTTC; CDR3aa: CASSPGQGGTYEQYF
j_gene: TRBJ1-2; len: 14; abundance: -; d_gene: -; v_gene: TRBV21-1; CDR3nt: TGTGCCAGCAGCTGCCCTGGTACAGCCTGGGGCTACACCTTC; CDR3aa: CASSCPGTAWGYTF
j_gene: TRBJ1-2; len: 15; abundance: -; d_gene: -; v_gene: TRBV5-1; CDR3nt: TGCGCCAGCAGTCTGGATCAGGGGAACGACTATGGCTACACCTTC; CDR3aa: CASSLDQGNDYGYTF
j_gene: TRBJ1-4; len: 13; abundance: -; d_gene: -; v_gene: TRBV18; CDR3nt: TGTGCCAGCTCACCAGGGGCAGGAGAAAAACTGTTTTTT; CDR3aa: CASSPGAGEKLFF
j_gene: TRBJ2-1; len: 12; abundance: -; d_gene: -; v_gene: TRBV7-2; CDR3nt: TGTGCCAGCAGCCCCACGGGCAATGAGCAGTTCTTC; CDR3aa: CASSPTGNEQFF
j_gene: TRBJ2-7; len: 14; abundance: -; d_gene: TRBD1; v_gene: TRBV7-6; CDR3nt: TGTGCCAGCAGCGCGGGACAGGGCGCCTACGAGCAGTACTTC; CDR3aa: CASSAGQGAYEQYF
j_gene: TRBJ1-1; len: 14; abundance: -; d_gene: -; v_gene: TRBV14; CDR3nt: TGTGCCAGCAGCCGGAACACAGGGAACACTGAAGCTTTCTTT; CDR3aa: CASSRNTGNTEAFF
j_gene: TRBJ1-2; len: 13; abundance: -; d_gene: TRBD1; v_gene: TRBV2; CDR3nt: TGTGCCAGCAGTGACCCAGGGGGGAATGGCTACACCTTC; CDR3aa: CASSDPGGNGYTF
j_gene: TRBJ2-5; len: 16; abundance: -; d_gene: -; v_gene: TRBV6-5; CDR3nt: TGTGCCAGCAGTTACTCTTCCCCACCAGTACAAGAGACCCAGTACTTC; CDR3aa: CASSYSSPPVQETQYF
j_gene: TRBJ2-7; len: 14; abundance: -; d_gene: TRBD1; v_gene: TRBV5-1; CDR3nt: TGCGCCAGCAGCTTGGATGGGACAGGGGACATGCAGTACTTC; CDR3aa: CASSLDGTGDMQYF
j_gene: TRBJ2-5; len: 16; abundance: once; d_gene: -; v_gene: TRBV9; CDR3nt: TGTGCCAGCAGCGTTAGCATTAACAGGGATGCGGAGACCCAGTACTTC; CDR3aa: CASSVSINRDAETQYF
j_gene: TRBJ2-7; len: 13; abundance: -; d_gene: -; v_gene: TRBV7-8; CDR3nt: TGTGCCAGCAGCTTAGGGGGGGGCAACGAGCAGTACTTC; CDR3aa: CASSLGGGNEQYF